The sequence of this T cell receptor (beta chain) was determined in a study of molecular identifiers for immune sequencing clone quantification. The study, taken as a whole, reports: The study found clones above 20 RNA copies held over 98% of effector molecules and under 1% in naive cells. Highly expanded clone sizes could end up underestimated if a barcode were shared by identical TCR molecules.

V lost 6 bases and J lost 9; bases outside the gene matches: 7. Germline assignment: CDR1 DFQATT and CDR2 SNEGSKA (reference sequence). CDR3 size: 13 residues. Methods described previously, with TCR primers listed, were used for bulk TCR libraries. TCRdb redid the calling of the PCR reads with MiXCR, one entry per CDR3 protein. The sample yields 400,000 to 600,000 distinct CDR3 sequences, 25% seen once. Only a few counts were recorded for this clonotype. Its target is not known. This chain joins TRBV20-1 and TRBJ1-6, with 8 positions matching TRBD1. The clonotype was recovered from a human donor in good health. Some libraries in this study had Jurkat cell RNA spiked in. The sequenced material came from naive CD8+ T cells from blood, with Jurkat cell RNA spiked in. Subset here: FACS-sorted CD8+CD4-CCR7+CD45RA+ naive T cells. CDR3: CSAQDRGSSPLHF. Here the CDR3 DNA reads TGCAGTGCCCAAGACAGGGGTAGTTCACCCCTCCACTTT.